The clone carrying this TCR beta chain was seen only a few times. The antigen remains undetermined. The CDR3 is 14 residues long. Germline-derived CDR1 and CDR2 are MNHNY and SVGAGI (reference sequence). V was shortened by 5 bases and J by 4 bases, with 11 bases between the two germline ends. The data stem from a study of T cell repertoires in cytomegalovirus infection. In TCRdb, the reads were re-called with MiXCR into one record per CDR3 protein. This sample has fewer than 650,000 distinct CDR3 sequences, with about 39% found just once. The sample was cultured PBMCs, taken from culture after CMV antigen stimulation. The V gene is TRBV6-6, the J gene TRBJ2-2; D perhaps matches TRBD1 (5 bases). The receptor's source is a human donor in good health (CMV status not recorded). Some clones in this sample may be carry-over from other donors' samples. The CDR3 spells CASSRQRLTGELFF. The DNA for the CDR3 is TGTGCCAGCAGTCGACAGAGACTCACCGGGGAGCTGTTTTTT.